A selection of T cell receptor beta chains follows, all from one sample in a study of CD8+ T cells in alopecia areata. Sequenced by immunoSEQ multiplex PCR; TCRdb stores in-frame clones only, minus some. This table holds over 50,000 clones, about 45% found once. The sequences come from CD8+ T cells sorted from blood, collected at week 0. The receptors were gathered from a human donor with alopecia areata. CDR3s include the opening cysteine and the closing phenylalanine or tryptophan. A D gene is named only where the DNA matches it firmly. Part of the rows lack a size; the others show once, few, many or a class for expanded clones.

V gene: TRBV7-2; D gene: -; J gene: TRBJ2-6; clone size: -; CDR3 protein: CASSLGGGRRPSGANVLTF; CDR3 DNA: TGTGCCAGCAGCTTAGGGGGCGGGCGCCGGCCCTCTGGGGCCAACGTCCTGACTTTC
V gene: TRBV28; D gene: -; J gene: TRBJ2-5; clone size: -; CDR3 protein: CASRLVRRARETQYF; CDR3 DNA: TGTGCCAGCAGACTCGTAAGGAGGGCCAGAGAGACCCAGTACTTC
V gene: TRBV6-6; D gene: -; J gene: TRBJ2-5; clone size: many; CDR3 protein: CASRSEPSVQETQYF; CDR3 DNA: TGTGCCAGCAGGAGTGAACCCTCAGTACAAGAGACCCAGTACTTC
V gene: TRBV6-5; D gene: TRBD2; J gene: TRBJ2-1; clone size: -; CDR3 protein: CASSYQTSGPYNEQFF; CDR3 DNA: TGTGCCAGCAGTTACCAAACTAGCGGTCCCTACAATGAGCAGTTCTTC
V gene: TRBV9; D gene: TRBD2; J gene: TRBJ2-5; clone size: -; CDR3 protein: CASSTAGYQETQYF; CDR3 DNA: TGTGCCAGCAGTACAGCGGGGTACCAAGAGACCCAGTACTTC
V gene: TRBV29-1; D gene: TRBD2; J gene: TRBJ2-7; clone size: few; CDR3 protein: CSVEVAGEGYEQYF; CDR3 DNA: TGCAGCGTTGAAGTTGCGGGAGAAGGTTACGAGCAGTACTTC
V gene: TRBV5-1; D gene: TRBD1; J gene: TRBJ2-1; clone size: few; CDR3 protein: CASSVQGVSEQFF; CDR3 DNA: TGCGCCAGCAGCGTACAGGGGGTTAGTGAGCAGTTCTTC
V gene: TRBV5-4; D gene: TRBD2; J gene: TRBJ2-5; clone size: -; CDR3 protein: CASMDSGVGETQYF; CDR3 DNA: TGTGCCAGCATGGATAGCGGGGTCGGGGAGACCCAGTACTTC
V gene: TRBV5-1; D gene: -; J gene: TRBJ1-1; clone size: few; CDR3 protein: CASSLGAGLEAFF; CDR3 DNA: TGCGCCAGCAGCTTGGGGGCGGGTCTCGAAGCTTTCTTT
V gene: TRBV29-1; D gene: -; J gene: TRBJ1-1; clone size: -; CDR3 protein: CSVGRADEAFF; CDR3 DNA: TGCAGCGTTGGCAGGGCGGATGAAGCTTTCTTT
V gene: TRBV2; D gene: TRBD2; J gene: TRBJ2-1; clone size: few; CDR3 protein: CASGTSGYNEQFF; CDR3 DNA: TGTGCCAGCGGGACTAGCGGTTACAATGAGCAGTTCTTC
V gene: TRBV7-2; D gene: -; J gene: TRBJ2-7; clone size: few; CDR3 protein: CASRTGYEQYF; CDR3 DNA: TGTGCCAGCAGGACGGGTTACGAGCAGTACTTC
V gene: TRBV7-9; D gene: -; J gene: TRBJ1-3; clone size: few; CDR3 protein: CASSFPAANTIYF; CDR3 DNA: TGTGCCAGCAGCTTCCCTGCGGCGAACACCATATATTTT
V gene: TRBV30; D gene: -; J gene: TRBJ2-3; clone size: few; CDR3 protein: CAWGWRSTDTQYF; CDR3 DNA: TGTGCCTGGGGGTGGCGATCGACAGATACGCAGTATTTT
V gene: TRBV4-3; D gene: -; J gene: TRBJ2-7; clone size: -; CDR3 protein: CASSQDFVGAYEQYF; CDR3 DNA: TGCGCCAGCAGCCAAGATTTTGTGGGAGCCTACGAGCAGTACTTC
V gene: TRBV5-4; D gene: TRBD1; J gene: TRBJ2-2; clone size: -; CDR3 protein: CASSPQGGSAGELFF; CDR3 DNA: TGTGCCAGCAGCCCACAGGGGGGTAGTGCCGGGGAGCTGTTTTTT
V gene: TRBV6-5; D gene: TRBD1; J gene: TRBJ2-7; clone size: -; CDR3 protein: CASKDRDSYEQYF; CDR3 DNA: TGTGCCAGCAAGGACAGGGACTCCTACGAGCAGTACTTC
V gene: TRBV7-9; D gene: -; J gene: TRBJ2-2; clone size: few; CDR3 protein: CASIGSGELFF; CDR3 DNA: TGTGCCAGCATTGGGTCCGGGGAGCTGTTTTTT
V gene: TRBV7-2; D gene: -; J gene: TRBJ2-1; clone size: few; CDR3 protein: CAEVKRLSYNEQFF; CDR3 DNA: TGTGCAGAGGTCAAGCGGTTATCCTACAATGAGCAGTTCTTC
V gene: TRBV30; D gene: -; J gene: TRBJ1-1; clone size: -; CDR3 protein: CAWRDGRPEAFF; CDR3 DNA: TGTGCCTGGAGGGACGGGAGGCCTGAAGCTTTCTTT
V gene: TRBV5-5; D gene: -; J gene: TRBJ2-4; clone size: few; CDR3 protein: CASSRDRAKNIQYF; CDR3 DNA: TGTGCCAGCAGCCGCGATAGAGCCAAAAACATTCAGTACTTC
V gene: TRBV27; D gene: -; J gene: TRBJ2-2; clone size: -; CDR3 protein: CASSLLGGRGTGELFF; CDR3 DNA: TGTGCCAGCAGTTTATTGGGGGGCCGGGGCACCGGGGAGCTGTTTTTT
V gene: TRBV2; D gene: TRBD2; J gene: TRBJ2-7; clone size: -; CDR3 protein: CASSDRDYPTEEQYF; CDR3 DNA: TGTGCCAGCAGTGACCGGGACTACCCAACTGAGGAGCAGTACTTC
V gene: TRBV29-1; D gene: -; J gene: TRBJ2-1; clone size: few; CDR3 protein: CSVVYGMRDEQFF; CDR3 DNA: TGCAGCGTTGTGTACGGGATGAGGGATGAGCAGTTCTTC
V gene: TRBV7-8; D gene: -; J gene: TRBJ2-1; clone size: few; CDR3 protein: CASSGRQRTNEQFF; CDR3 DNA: TGTGCCAGCAGCGGGAGACAGCGGACCAATGAGCAGTTCTTC
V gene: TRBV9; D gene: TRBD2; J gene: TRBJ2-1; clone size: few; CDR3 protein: CASSSSGPYNEQFF; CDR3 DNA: TGTGCCAGCAGCTCTAGCGGGCCTTACAATGAGCAGTTCTTC
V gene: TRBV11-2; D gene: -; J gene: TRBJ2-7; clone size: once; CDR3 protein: CASSTLGAEQYF; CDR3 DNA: TGTGCCAGCAGCACCCTGGGGGCGGAGCAGTACTTC
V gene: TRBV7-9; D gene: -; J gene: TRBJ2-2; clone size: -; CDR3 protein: CAINWYTGELFF; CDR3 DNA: TGTGCCATAAACTGGTACACCGGGGAGCTGTTTTTT
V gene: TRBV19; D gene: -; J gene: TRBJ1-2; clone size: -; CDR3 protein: CASSIGRGYTF; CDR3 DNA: TGTGCCAGTAGTATAGGACGTGGCTACACCTTC
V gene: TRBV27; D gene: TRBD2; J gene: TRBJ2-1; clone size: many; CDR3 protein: CASRLTGLAGAEQFF; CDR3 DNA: TGTGCCAGCAGACTCACGGGACTAGCGGGAGCTGAGCAGTTCTTC
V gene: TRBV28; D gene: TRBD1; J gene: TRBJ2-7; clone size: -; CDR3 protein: CASSSGDRYLSYEQYF; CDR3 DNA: TGTGCCAGCAGTAGTGGGGACAGATATTTATCCTACGAGCAGTACTTC
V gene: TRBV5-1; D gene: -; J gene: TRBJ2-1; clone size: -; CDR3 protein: CASSFPGSNEQFF; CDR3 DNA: TGCGCCAGCAGCTTCCCAGGGAGCAATGAGCAGTTCTTC
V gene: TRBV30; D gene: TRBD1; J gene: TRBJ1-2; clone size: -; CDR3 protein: CAWRDRVDGYTF; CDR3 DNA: TGTGCCTGGCGAGACAGGGTGGATGGCTACACCTTC
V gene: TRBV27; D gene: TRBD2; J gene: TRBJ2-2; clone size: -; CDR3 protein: CASRYSGSGTGELFF; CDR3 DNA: TGTGCCAGCAGATATAGCGGGAGTGGCACCGGGGAGCTGTTTTTT
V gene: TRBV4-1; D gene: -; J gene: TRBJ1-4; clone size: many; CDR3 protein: CASSQGSEKLFF; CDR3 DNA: TGCGCCAGCAGCCAAGGATCTGAAAAACTGTTTTTT
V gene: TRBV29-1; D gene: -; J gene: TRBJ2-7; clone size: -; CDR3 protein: CSVEDRAVSYEQYF; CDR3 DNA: TGCAGCGTTGAAGATCGAGCAGTTTCCTACGAGCAGTACTTC
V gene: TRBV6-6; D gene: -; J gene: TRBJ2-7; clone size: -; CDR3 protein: CASTPVDRYEQYF; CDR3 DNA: TGTGCCAGCACCCCGGTGGACCGGTACGAGCAGTACTTC
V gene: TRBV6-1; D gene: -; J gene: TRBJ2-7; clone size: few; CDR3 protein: CASSGFLGDTSEQYF; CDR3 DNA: TGTGCCAGCAGTGGTTTTCTTGGGGATACGAGCGAGCAGTACTTC
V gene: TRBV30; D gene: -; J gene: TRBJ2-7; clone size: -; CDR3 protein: CAWRRSDYEQYF; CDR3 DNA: TGTGCCTGGAGGAGGTCCGACTACGAGCAGTACTTC
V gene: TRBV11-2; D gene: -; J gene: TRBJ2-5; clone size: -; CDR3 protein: CASSPFRGETQYF; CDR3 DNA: TGTGCCAGCAGCCCTTTTAGAGGGGAGACCCAGTACTTC
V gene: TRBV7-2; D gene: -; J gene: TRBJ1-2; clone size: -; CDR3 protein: CASSDTGHTNYGYTF; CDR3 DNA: TGTGCCAGCAGTGATACGGGACACACAAACTATGGCTACACCTTC
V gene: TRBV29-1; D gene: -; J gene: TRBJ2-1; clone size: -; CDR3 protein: CSVGPIRRSSYNEQFF; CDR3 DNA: TGCAGCGTTGGTCCCATAAGGCGTAGCTCCTACAATGAGCAGTTCTTC
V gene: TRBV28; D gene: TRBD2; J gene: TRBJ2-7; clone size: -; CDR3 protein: CASGTSGSPPLYEQYF; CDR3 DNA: TGTGCCAGCGGGACTAGCGGGAGTCCGCCCCTCTACGAGCAGTACTTC
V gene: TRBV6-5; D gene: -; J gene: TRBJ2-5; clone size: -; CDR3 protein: CASSIRADQETQYF; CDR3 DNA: TGTGCCAGCAGCATCAGGGCTGATCAAGAGACCCAGTACTTC
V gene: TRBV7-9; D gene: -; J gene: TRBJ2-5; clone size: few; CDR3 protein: CASSSPGDETQYF; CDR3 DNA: TGTGCCAGCAGCTCACCGGGGGACGAGACCCAGTACTTC
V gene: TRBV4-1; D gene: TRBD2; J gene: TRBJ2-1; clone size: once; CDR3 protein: CASSLGRTSGHNEQFF; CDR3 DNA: TGCGCCAGCAGCCTAGGGCGGACTAGCGGACACAATGAGCAGTTCTTC